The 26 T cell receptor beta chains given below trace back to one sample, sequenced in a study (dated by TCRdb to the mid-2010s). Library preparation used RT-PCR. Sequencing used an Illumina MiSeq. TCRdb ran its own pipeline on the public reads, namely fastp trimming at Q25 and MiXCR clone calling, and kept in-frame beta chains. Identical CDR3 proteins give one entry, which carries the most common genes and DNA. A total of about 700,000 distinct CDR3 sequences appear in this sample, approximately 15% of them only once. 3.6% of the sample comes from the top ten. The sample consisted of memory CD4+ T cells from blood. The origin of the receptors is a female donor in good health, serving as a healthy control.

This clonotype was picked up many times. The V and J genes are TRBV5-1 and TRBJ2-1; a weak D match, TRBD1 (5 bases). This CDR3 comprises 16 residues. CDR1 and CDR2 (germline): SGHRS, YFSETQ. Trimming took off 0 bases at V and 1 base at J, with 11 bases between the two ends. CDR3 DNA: TGCGCCAGCAGCTTGGCGTCAGGGAATTCCTACAATGAGCAGTTCTTC. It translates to CASSLASGNSYNEQFF. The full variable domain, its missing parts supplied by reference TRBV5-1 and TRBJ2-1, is KAGVTQTPRYLIKTRGQQVTLSCSPISGHRSVSWYQQTPGQGLQFLFEYFSETQRNKGNFPGRFSGRQFSNSRSEMNVSTLELGDSALYLCASSLASGNSYNEQFFGPGTRLTVL.

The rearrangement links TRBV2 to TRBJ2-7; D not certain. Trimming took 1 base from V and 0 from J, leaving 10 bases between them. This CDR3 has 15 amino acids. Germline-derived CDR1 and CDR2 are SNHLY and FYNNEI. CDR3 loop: CASSEDVGDSYEQYF. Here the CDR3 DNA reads TGTGCCAGCAGTGAAGACGTTGGGGACTCCTACGAGCAGTACTTC.

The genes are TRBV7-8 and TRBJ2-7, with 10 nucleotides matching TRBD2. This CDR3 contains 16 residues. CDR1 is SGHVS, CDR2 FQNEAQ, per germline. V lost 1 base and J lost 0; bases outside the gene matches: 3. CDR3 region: CASSLGSSGSSYEQYF. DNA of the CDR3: TGTGCCAGCAGCTTAGGGTCTAGCGGGAGCTCCTACGAGCAGTACTTC.

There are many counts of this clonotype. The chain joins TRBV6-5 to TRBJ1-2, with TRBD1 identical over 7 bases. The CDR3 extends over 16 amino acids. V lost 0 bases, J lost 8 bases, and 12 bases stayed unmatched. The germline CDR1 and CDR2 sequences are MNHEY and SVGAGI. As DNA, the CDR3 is TGTGCCAGCAGTTACTCCTTTACAGGGGTCATGCGGGGCTACACCTTC. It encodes CASSYSFTGVMRGYTF.

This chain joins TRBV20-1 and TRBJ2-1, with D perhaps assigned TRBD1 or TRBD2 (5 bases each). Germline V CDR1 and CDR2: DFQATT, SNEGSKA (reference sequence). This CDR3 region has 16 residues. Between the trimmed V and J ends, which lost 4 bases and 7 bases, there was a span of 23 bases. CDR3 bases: TGCAGTGCTACGGTAACGACCGGGGCCCGCACGAATGAGCAGTTCTTC. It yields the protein CSATVTTGARTNEQFF.

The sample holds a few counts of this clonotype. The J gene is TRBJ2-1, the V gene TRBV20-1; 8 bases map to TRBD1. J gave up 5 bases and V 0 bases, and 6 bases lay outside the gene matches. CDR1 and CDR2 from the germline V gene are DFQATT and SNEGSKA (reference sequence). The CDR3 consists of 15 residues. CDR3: CSARDWGQANNEQFF. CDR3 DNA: TGCAGTGCTAGAGATTGGGGACAGGCCAACAATGAGCAGTTCTTC.

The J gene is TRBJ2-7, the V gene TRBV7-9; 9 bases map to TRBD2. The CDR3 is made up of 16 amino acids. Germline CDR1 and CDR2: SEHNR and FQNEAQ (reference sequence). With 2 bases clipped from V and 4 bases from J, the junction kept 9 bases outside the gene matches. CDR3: CASSLPPSTSGYEQYF. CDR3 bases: TGTGCCAGCAGCTTACCTCCCTCGACTAGCGGATACGAGCAGTACTTC.

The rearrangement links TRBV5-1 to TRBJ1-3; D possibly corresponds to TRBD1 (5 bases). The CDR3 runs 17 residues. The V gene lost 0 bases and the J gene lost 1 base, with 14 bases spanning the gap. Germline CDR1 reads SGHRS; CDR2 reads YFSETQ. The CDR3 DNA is TGCGCCAGCAGCTTGGAGGCAGGGTACATGTCTGGAAACACCATATATTTT. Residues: CASSLEAGYMSGNTIYF.

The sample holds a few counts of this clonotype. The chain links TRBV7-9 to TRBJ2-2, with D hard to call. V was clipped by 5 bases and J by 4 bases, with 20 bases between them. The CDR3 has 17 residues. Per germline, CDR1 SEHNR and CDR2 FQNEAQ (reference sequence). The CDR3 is CASSPRTRAGGTGELFF. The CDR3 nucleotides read TGTGCCAGCAGCCCTCGTACAAGGGCCGGCGGCACCGGGGAGCTGTTTTTT.

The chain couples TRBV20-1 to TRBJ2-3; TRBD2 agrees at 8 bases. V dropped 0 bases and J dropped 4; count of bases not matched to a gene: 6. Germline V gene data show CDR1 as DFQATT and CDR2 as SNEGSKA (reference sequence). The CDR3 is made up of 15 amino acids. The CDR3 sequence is CSAREGAGVADTQYF. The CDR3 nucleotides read TGCAGTGCTAGAGAGGGAGCGGGAGTAGCAGATACGCAGTATTTT.

CDR3 region: CASSEGAGATRETQYF. CDR3 nucleotide sequence: TGTGCCAGCAGCGAGGGGGCGGGAGCTACCCGAGAGACCCAGTACTTC. The chain is built from TRBV5-5 and TRBJ2-5; D may correspond to TRBD1 or TRBD2 (7 bases each). Looked up from germline, CDR1 is SGHKS and CDR2 is YYEKEE (reference sequence). The CDR3 is 16 amino acids. V was trimmed by 4 bases and J by 4 bases, leaving 20 bases between them.

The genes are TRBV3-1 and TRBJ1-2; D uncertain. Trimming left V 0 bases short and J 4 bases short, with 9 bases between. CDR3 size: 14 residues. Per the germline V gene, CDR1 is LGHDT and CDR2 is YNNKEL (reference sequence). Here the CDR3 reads CASSQDGIGYGYTF. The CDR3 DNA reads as TGTGCCAGCAGCCAAGACGGGATTGGCTATGGCTACACCTTC.

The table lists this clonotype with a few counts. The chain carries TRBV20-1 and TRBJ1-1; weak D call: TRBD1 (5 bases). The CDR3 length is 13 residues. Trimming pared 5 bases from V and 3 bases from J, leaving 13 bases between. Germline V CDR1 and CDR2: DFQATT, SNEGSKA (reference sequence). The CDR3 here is CSAGQGGDTEAFF. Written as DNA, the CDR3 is TGCAGTGCTGGTCAGGGAGGGGACACTGAAGCTTTCTTT.

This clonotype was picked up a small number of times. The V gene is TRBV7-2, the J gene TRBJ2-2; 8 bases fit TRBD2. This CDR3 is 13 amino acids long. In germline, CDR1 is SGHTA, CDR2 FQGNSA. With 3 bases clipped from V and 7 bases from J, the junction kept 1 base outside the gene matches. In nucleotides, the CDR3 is TGTGCCAGCAGCTTCCGGGGGGGCGGGGAGCTGTTTTTT. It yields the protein CASSFRGGGELFF. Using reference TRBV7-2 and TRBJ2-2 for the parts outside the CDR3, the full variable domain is GAGVSQSPSNKVTEKGKDVELRCDPISGHTALYWYRQSLGQGLEFLIYFQGNSAPDKSGLPSDRFSAERTGGSVSTLTIQRTQQEDSAVYLCASSFRGGGELFFGEGSRLTVL.

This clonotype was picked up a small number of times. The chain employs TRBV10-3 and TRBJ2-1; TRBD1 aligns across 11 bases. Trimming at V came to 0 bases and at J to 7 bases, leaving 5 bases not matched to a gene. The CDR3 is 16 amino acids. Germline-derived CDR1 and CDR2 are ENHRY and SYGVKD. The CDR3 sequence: CAISESSDRGQNEQFF. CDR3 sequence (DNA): TGTGCCATCAGTGAGTCGTCGGACAGGGGGCAGAATGAGCAGTTCTTC.

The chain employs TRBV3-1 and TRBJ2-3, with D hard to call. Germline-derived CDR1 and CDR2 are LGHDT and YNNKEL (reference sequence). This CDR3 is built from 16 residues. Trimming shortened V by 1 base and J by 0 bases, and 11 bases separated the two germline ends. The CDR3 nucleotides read TGTGCCAGCAGCCAAGGAGGTGCAGCCAGCACAGATACGCAGTATTTT. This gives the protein CASSQGGAASTDTQYF.

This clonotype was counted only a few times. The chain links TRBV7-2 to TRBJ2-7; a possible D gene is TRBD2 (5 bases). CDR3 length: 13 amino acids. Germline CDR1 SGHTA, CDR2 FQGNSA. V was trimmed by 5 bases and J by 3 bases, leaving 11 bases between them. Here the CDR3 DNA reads TGTGCCAGCAGCAAACCCGGGGTCTACGAGCAGTACTTC. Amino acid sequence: CASSKPGVYEQYF.

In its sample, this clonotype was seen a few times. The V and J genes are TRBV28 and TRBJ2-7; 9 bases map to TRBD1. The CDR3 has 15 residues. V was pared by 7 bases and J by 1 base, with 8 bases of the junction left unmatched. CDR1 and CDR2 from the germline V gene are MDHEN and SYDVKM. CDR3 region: CASILGTGFSYEQYF. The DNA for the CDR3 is TGTGCCAGCATCCTCGGGACAGGGTTTTCCTACGAGCAGTACTTC.

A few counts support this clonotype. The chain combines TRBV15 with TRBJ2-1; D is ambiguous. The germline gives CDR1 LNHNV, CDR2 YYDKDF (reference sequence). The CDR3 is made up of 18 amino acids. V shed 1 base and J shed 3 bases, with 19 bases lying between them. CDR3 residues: CATSRVSTVGRIYNEQFF. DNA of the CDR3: TGTGCCACCAGCAGAGTATCGACCGTAGGAAGAATCTACAATGAGCAGTTCTTC.

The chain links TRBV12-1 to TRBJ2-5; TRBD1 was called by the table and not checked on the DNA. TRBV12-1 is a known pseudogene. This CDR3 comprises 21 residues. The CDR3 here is CASSPRGVSGTGRRGSETQYF. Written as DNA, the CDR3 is TGTGCCAGCAGCCCACGGGGAGTATCCGGGACAGGGAGGAGGGGATCGGAGACCCAGTACTTC.

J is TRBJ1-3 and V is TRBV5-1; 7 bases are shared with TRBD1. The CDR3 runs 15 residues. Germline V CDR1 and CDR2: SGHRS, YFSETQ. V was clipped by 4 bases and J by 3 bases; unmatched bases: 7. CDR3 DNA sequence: TGCGCCAGCAGCCCGACTTCAGGGGGTGGAAACACCATATATTTT. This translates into CASSPTSGGGNTIYF.

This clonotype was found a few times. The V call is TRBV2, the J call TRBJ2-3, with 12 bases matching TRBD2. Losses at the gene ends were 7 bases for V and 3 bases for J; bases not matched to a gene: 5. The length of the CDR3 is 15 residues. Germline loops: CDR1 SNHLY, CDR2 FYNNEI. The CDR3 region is CASTGGTSGTDTQYF. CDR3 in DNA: TGTGCCAGCACCGGAGGGACTAGCGGGACAGATACGCAGTATTTT.

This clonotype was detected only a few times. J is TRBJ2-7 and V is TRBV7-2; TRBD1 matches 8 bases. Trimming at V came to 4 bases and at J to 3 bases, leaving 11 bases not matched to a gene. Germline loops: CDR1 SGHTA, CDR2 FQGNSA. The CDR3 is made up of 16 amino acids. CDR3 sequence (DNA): TGTGCCAGCAGCTCAACTTTTGGGGACAGGATCTACGAGCAGTACTTC. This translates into CASSSTFGDRIYEQYF.

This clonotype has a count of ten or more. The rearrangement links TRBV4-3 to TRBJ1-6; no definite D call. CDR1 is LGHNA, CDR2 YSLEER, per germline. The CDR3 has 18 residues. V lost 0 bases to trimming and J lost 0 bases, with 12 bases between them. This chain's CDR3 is CASSQDYGRSSYNSPLHF. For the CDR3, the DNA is TGCGCCAGCAGCCAAGATTACGGCAGGTCCTCCTATAATTCACCCCTCCACTTT.

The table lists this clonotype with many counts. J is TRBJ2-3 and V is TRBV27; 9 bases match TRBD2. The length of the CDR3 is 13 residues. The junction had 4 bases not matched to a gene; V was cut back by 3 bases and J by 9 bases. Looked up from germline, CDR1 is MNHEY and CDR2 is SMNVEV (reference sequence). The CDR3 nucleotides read TGTGCCAGCAGTTTGCGGGAGGGAGGAACGCAGTATTTT. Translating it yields CASSLREGGTQYF.

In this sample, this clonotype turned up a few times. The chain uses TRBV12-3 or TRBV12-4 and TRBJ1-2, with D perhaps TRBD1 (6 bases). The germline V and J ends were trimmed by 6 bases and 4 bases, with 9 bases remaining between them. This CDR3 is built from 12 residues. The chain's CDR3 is CASREQGYGYTF. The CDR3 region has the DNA TGTGCCAGCAGGGAACAGGGCTATGGCTACACCTTC.